The 15 T cell receptor beta chains below come from one sample, sequenced in a study of blood T cell repertoires in COVID-19. Method: immunoSEQ multiplex PCR; TCRdb's copy keeps in-frame clones and lacks some. The table shows under 150,000 clones, with over 70% occurring only once. Input material: PBMCs or T cells enriched from blood (not recorded which). The receptors come from a man aged 50 to 60 in a cohort exposed to, infected with or recovered from COVID-19 (not recorded which).

The chain links TRBV10-3 to TRBJ2-7; D perhaps matches TRBD2 (6 bases). Per the germline V gene, CDR1 is ENHRY and CDR2 is SYGVKD. The V and J ends lost 6 bases and 4 bases respectively, with 16 bases between them. This CDR3 is 14 amino acids long. The CDR3 nucleotides read TGTGCCATCAGCCGGCCGGGAGTCGAATACGAGCAGTACTTC. This codes for CAISRPGVEYEQYF.

V usage is TRBV5-1 and J usage is TRBJ2-7, with 10 bases identical to TRBD1. CDR1 SGHRS and CDR2 YFSETQ come from the germline V gene. Trimming at V came to 5 bases and at J to 2 bases, leaving 7 bases not matched to a gene. The CDR3 length is 15 residues. The CDR3 region is CASSGRGQGTYEQYF. In DNA form, the CDR3 reads TGCGCCAGCAGTGGTCGGGGACAGGGGACCTACGAGCAGTACTTC.

The DNA for the CDR3 is TGTGCCAGCAGGGCCGGGGGATTGGCGTCAGATACGCAGTATTTT. Amino acids: CASRAGGLASDTQYF. The V gene is TRBV6-6, the J gene TRBJ2-3; a weak D match, TRBD2 (6 bases). The germline V and J ends were trimmed by 6 bases and 4 bases, with 17 bases remaining between them. Germline assignment: CDR1 MNHNY and CDR2 SVGAGI (reference sequence). The CDR3 contains 15 residues.

Concerning this clone: At one end the junction does not follow the germline gene, possibly because of a read error. The rearrangement uses TRBV7-3 and TRBJ2-5, with 7 bases matching TRBD1. Germline-derived CDR1 and CDR2 are SGHTA and FQGTGA. CDR3 size: 13 residues. CDR3 nucleotide sequence: TGTGCCAGCAGCCTAACAGGGGCTGAGACCCAGTACTTC. It is translated as CASSLTGAETQYF.

This chain uses TRBV6-1 with TRBJ1-1; D remains unclear. Germline values: CDR1 MNHNS, CDR2 SASEGT. V was trimmed by 2 bases and J by 2 bases, leaving 9 bases between them. This CDR3 contains 14 residues. This chain's CDR3 is CASSETRGNTEAFF. The CDR3 nucleotides read TGTGCCAGCAGTGAAACCCGGGGAAACACTGAAGCTTTCTTT.

The V call is TRBV5-1, the J call TRBJ2-7; 8 nucleotides match TRBD2. This CDR3 region has 15 residues. Germline CDR1 and CDR2: SGHRS and YFSETQ. Germline trimming cut 2 bases from V and 0 bases from J; bases unmatched to any gene: 4. The CDR3 sequence: CASSFSGGSSYEQYF. In nucleotides, the CDR3 is TGCGCCAGCAGCTTCTCGGGGGGGAGCTCCTACGAGCAGTACTTC.

The genes are TRBV7-2 and TRBJ1-4; TRBD1 matches 8 bases. Trimming took 3 bases from V and 10 from J; bases not matched to a gene: 7. Germline V lookup: CDR1 SGHTA, CDR2 FQGNSA. The CDR3 is 14 residues long. This chain's CDR3 is CASSLTGAEGKLFF. The CDR3 nucleotides read TGTGCCAGCAGCTTGACAGGGGCGGAAGGAAAACTGTTTTTT.

This clone was counted a few times. J is TRBJ1-2 and V is TRBV6-5, with no clear D. CDR3 length: 11 amino acids. Germline CDR1 reads MNHEY; CDR2 reads SVGAGI. V lost 4 bases and J 7 bases, leaving 7 bases between the germline ends. CDR3 residues: CASSSGVGYTF. The CDR3 nucleotides are TGTGCCAGCAGTTCCGGAGTTGGCTACACCTTC.

As to this clone: Different DNA sequences within this sample yield the same CDR3. This chain uses TRBV19 with TRBJ1-5, with TRBD1 as a possible D gene (5 bases). CDR3 length: 14 residues. Germline CDR1 LNHDA, CDR2 SQIVND (reference sequence). Trimming stripped 3 bases from V and 6 bases from J, with 12 bases between. This CDR3 is CASSISGGGQPQHF. The CDR3 DNA sequence: TGTGCCAGTAGTATTTCTGGCGGGGGTCAGCCCCAGCATTTT.

V gene TRBV28 combines with J gene TRBJ2-3; tentative D call: TRBD1 (6 bases). CDR1 and CDR2 (germline): MDHEN, SYDVKM. The CDR3 is 15 residues long. The germline V and J ends were trimmed by 2 bases and 1 base, with 10 bases remaining between them. CDR3 sequence reads: CASSLGAGGTDTQYF. CDR3 nucleotide sequence: TGTGCCAGCAGTTTAGGGGCAGGGGGCACAGATACGCAGTATTTT.

The genes are TRBV11-3 and TRBJ2-3; D may be TRBD1 (7 bases). This CDR3 is built from 16 residues. V lost 5 bases, J lost 6 bases, and 21 bases lay in between. CDR1 SGHNT and CDR2 YENEEA come from the germline V gene. CDR3: CASSSGRRDSSDTQYF. The CDR3 bases are TGTGCCAGCAGCAGTGGTAGGAGGGACAGCTCCGATACGCAGTATTTT.

This clone appeared once. The rearrangement joins TRBV5-6 to TRBJ2-7; no clear D. Trimming took 2 bases from V and 2 from J, leaving 5 bases between them. This CDR3 is built from 12 residues. The germline V gene encodes CDR1 SGHDT and CDR2 YYEEEE. CDR3 nucleotides: TGTGCCAGCAGCTTTCTTACCTACGAGCAGTACTTC. As protein: CASSFLTYEQYF.

This clone was found once. This chain connects TRBV11-1 to TRBJ2-1; TRBD2 matches 7 bases. The ends lost 2 bases at V and 2 bases at J; junction bases unmatched: 0. The CDR3 spans 14 residues. In germline, CDR1 is SGHAT, CDR2 FQDESV (reference sequence). In DNA, the CDR3 is TGTGCCAGCAGCTTACTAGCGGCCTACAATGAGCAGTTCTTC. Residues: CASSLLAAYNEQFF.

The V and J genes are TRBV7-9 and TRBJ2-2, with TRBD1 matching over 8 bases. The CDR3 has 13 residues. The V and J ends lost 6 bases and 7 bases, in that order; junction bases with no gene match: 4. Germline V gene data show CDR1 as SEHNR and CDR2 as FQNEAQ (reference sequence). The CDR3, as DNA: TGTGCCAGCAGGGCAGGGGGCTTCGGGGAGCTGTTTTTT. Residues: CASRAGGFGELFF.

The rearrangement uses TRBV28 and TRBJ1-4; the match to TRBD1 covers 7 bases. After removal of 2 bases from V and 0 bases from J, the junction contained 12 bases not matched to a gene. Germline CDR1 reads MDHEN; CDR2 reads SYDVKM. The CDR3 is 19 amino acids. The CDR3 sequence: CASSLNAGQRKSTNEKLFF. CDR3 nucleotide sequence: TGTGCCAGCAGTTTAAACGCGGGACAGAGAAAGTCAACTAATGAAAAACTGTTTTTT.